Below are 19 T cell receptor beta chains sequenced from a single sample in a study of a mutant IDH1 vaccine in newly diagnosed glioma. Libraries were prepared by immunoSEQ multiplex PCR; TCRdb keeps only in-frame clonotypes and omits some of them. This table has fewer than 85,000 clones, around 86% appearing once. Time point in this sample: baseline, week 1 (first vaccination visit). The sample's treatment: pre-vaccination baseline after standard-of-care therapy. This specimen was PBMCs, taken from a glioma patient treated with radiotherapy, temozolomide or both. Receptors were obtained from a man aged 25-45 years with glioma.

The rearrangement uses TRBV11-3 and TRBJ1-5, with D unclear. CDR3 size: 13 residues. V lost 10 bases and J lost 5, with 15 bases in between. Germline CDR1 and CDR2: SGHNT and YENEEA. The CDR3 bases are TGTGCCAAGGGCAGCCGTTTGGATCAGCCCCAGCATTTT. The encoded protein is CAKGSRLDQPQHF. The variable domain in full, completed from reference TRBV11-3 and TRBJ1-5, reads EAGVVQSPRYKIIEKKQPVAFWCNPISGHNTLYWYLQNLGQGPELLIRYENEEAVDDSQLPKDRFSAERLKGVDSTLKIQPAELGDSAVYLCAKGSRLDQPQHFGDGTRLSIL.

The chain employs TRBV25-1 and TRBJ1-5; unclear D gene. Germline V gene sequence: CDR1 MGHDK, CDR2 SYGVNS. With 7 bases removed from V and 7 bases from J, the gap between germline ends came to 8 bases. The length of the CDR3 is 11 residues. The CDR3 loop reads CASKPLQPQHF. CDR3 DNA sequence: TGTGCCAGCAAACCTCTCCAGCCCCAGCATTTT. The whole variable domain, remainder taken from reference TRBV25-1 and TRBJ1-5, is EADIYQTPRYLVIGTGKKITLECSQTMGHDKMYWYQQDPGMELHLIHYSYGVNSTEKGDLSSESTVSRIRTEHFPLTLESARPSHTSQYLCASKPLQPQHFGDGTRLSIL.

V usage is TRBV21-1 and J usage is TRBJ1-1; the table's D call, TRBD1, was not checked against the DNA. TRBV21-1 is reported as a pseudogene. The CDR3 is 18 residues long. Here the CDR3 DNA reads TGTGCCAGCAGCAAATTAGTGGAGTACAGGTCGATCGGCACTGAAGCTTTCTTT. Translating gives CASSKLVEYRSIGTEAFF.

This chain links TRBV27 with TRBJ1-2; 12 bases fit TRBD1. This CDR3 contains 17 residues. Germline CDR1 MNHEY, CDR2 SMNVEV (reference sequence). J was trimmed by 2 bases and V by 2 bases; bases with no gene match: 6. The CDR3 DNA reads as TGTGCCAGCAGTTTAACACCGGGACAGGGGGCGAACTATGGCTACACCTTC. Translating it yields CASSLTPGQGANYGYTF.

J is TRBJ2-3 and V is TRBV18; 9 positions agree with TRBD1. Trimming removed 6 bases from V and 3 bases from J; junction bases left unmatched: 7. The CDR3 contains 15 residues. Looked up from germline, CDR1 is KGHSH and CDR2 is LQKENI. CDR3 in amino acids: CASSPGTGLTDTQYF. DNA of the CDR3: TGTGCCAGCTCGCCTGGGACAGGGTTGACAGATACGCAGTATTTT.

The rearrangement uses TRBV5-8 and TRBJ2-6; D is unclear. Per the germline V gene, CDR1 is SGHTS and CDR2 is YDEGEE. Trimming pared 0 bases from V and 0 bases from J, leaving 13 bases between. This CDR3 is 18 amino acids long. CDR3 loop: CASSLERTSSSGANVLTF. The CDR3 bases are TGTGCCAGCAGCTTGGAACGGACCTCAAGCTCTGGGGCCAACGTCCTGACTTTC.

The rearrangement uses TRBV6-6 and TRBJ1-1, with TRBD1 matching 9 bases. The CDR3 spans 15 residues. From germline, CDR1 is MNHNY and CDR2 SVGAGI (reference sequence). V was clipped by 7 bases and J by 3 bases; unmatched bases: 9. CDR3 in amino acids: CASIPQGALDTEAFF. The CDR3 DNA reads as TGTGCCAGCATCCCACAGGGGGCATTGGACACTGAAGCTTTCTTT.

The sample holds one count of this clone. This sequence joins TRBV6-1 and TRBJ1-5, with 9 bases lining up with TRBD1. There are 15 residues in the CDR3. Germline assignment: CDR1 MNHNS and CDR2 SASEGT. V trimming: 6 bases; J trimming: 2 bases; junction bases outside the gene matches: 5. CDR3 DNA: TGTGCCAGCAGAGCTACAGGGGGCGGCAATCAGCCCCAGCATTTT. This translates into CASRATGGGNQPQHF.

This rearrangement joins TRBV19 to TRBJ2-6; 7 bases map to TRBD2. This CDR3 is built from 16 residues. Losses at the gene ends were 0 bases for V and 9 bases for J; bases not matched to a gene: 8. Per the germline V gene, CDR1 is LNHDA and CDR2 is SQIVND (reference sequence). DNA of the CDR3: TGTGCCAGTAGTATAGATCATATAGCGGGTGGCAACGTCCTGACTTTC. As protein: CASSIDHIAGGNVLTF.

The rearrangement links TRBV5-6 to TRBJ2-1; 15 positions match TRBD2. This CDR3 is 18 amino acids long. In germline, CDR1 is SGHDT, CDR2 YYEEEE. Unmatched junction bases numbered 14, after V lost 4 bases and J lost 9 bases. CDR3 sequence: CASSPYLGLAGGPSEQFF. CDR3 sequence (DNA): TGTGCCAGCAGCCCCTATCTCGGACTAGCGGGGGGGCCGAGTGAGCAGTTCTTC.

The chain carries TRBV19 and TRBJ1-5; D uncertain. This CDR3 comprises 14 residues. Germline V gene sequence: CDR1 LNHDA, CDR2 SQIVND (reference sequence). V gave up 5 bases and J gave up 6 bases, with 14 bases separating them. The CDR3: CASSARPRFQPQHF. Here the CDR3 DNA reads TGTGCCAGTAGTGCTCGCCCCAGGTTTCAGCCCCAGCATTTT.

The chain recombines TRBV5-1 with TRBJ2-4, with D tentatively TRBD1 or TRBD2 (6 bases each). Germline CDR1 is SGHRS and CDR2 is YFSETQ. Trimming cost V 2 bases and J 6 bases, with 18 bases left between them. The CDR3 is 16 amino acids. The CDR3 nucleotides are TGCGCCAGCAGCTTTTGGGGGGCATCGGAGAGAAACATTCAGTACTTC. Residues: CASSFWGASERNIQYF. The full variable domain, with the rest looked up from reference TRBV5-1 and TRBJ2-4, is KAGVTQTPRYLIKTRGQQVTLSCSPISGHRSVSWYQQTPGQGLQFLFEYFSETQRNKGNFPGRFSGRQFSNSRSEMNVSTLELGDSALYLCASSFWGASERNIQYFGAGTRLSVL.

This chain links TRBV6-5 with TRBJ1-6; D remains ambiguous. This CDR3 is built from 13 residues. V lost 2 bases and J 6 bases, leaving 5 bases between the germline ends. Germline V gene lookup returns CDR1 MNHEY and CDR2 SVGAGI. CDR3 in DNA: TGTGCCAGCAGTTACAGGGTTAATTCACCCCTCCACTTT. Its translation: CASSYRVNSPLHF.

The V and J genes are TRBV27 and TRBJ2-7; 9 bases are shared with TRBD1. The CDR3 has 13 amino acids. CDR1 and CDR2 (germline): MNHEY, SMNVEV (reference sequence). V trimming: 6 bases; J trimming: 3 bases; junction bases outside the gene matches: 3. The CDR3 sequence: CASSPTGGYEQYF. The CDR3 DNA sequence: TGTGCCAGCAGCCCGACAGGGGGCTACGAGCAGTACTTC.

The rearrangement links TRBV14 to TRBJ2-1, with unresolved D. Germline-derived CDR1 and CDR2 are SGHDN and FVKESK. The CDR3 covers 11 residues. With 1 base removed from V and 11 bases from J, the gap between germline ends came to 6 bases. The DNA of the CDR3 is TGTGCCAGCAGCCAAGGGGTCAAGCAGTTCTTC. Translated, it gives CASSQGVKQFF.

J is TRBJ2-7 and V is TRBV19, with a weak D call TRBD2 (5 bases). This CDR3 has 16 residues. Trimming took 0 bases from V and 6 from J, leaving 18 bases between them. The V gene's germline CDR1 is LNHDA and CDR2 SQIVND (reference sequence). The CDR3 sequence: CASSIDGSRRSGEQYF. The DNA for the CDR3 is TGTGCCAGTAGTATAGATGGGAGTCGACGGTCGGGCGAGCAGTACTTC.

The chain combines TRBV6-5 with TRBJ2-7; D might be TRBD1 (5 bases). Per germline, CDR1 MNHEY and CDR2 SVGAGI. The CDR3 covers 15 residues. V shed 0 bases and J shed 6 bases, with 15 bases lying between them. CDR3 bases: TGTGCCAGCAGTTACTCGAAAGGGCCCACAGGCGAGCAGTACTTC. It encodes CASSYSKGPTGEQYF.

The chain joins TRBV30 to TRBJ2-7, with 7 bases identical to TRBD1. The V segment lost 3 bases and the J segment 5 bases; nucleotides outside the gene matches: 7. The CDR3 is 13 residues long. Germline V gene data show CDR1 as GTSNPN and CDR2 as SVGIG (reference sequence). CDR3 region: CAWRNRGSHEQYF. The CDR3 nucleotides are TGTGCCTGGAGGAACAGGGGTTCCCACGAGCAGTACTTC.

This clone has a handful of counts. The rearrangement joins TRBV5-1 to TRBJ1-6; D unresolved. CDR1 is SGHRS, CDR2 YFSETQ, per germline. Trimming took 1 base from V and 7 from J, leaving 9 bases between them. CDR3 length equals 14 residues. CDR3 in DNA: TGCGCCAGCAGCTTGACCCGGGTCAATTCACCCCTCCACTTT. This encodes CASSLTRVNSPLHF. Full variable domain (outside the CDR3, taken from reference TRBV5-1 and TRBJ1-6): KAGVTQTPRYLIKTRGQQVTLSCSPISGHRSVSWYQQTPGQGLQFLFEYFSETQRNKGNFPGRFSGRQFSNSRSEMNVSTLELGDSALYLCASSLTRVNSPLHFGNGTRLTVT.